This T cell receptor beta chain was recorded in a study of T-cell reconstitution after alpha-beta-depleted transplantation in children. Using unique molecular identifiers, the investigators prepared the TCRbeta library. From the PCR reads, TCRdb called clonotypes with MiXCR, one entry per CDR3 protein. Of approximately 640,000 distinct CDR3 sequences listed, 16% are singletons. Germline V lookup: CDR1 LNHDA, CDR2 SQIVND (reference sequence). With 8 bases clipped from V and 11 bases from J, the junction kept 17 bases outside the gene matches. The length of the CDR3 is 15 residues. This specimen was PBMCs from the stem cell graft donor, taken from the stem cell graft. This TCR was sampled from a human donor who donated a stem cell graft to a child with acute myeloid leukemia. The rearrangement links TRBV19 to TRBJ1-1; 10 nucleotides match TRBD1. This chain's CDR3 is CASVGTGALSLRAFF. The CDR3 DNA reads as TGTGCCAGTGTGGGGACAGGGGCTCTCTCGCTCCGGGCTTTCTTT.